These 16 T cell receptor beta chains originate from one sample sequenced in a study of long-term antiretroviral therapy in people with HIV. Survey-level resolution applied to immunoSEQ assay v3.0. TCRdb's copy holds only in-frame clones and misses some; the assay was immunoSEQ multiplex PCR. The table has about 14,000 clones, 82% seen once. The sample was unsorted PBMCs, taken 1.8 years before starting antiretroviral therapy. Source of these receptors: a woman in her thirties or forties with HIV.

The chain has TRBV13 and TRBJ2-1; a weak D match, TRBD1 (6 bases). Per germline, CDR1 PRHDT and CDR2 FYEKMQ (reference sequence). The CDR3 loop spans 12 amino acids. The V and J ends lost 0 bases and 15 bases respectively, with 12 bases between them. CDR3 residues: CASSLGRGIPFF. CDR3 DNA: TGTGCCAGCAGCTTAGGCAGGGGCATTCCGTTCTTC. The whole variable domain, remainder taken from reference TRBV13 and TRBJ2-1, is AAGVIQSPRHLIKEKRETATLKCYPIPRHDTVYWYQQGPGQDPQFLISFYEKMQSDKGSIPDRFSAQQFSDYHSELNMSSLELGDSALYFCASSLGRGIPFFGPGTRLTVL.

The chain recombines TRBV7-9 with TRBJ1-1, with D possibly matching TRBD1 (5 bases). Germline CDR1 reads SEHNR; CDR2 reads FQNEAQ (reference sequence). V was trimmed by 3 bases and J by 5 bases, leaving 10 bases between them. The CDR3 has 13 residues. CDR3 residues: CASSLLQGTEAFF. The CDR3 DNA is TGTGCCAGCAGCTTGCTTCAGGGTACTGAAGCTTTCTTT.

The J gene is TRBJ1-4, the V gene TRBV18; no firm D call. Per the germline V gene, CDR1 is KGHSH and CDR2 is LQKENI. The CDR3 has 13 amino acids. Trimming took off 4 bases at V and 5 bases at J, with 8 bases between the two ends. The CDR3 spells CASSRAENEKLFF. DNA of the CDR3: TGTGCCAGCTCACGGGCGGAGAATGAAAAACTGTTTTTT.

The chain recombines TRBV6-6 with TRBJ1-4, with 8 bases matching TRBD1. Germline V gives CDR1 MNHNY, CDR2 SVGAGI (reference sequence). Germline trimming cut 2 bases from V and 5 bases from J; bases unmatched to any gene: 7. The CDR3 is 16 residues long. The CDR3 coding sequence is TGTGCCAGCAGTTACCTCCAGAGGACAGGGAATGAAAAACTGTTTTTT. Translation gives CASSYLQRTGNEKLFF.

This chain connects TRBV5-1 to TRBJ2-4, with D unresolved. The CDR3 has 16 residues. V was shortened by 0 bases and J by 2 bases, with 12 bases between the two germline ends. The V gene's germline CDR1 is SGHRS and CDR2 YFSETQ. CDR3 region: CASSLEKALTKNIQYF. The CDR3 nucleotides are TGCGCCAGCAGCTTGGAAAAGGCGCTAACCAAAAACATTCAGTACTTC.

The chain combines TRBV30 with TRBJ2-1; 8 nucleotides agree with TRBD2. Germline CDR1 GTSNPN, CDR2 SVGIG (reference sequence). CDR3 size: 17 residues. V dropped 2 bases and J dropped 7; count of bases not matched to a gene: 16. CDR3: CAWSPPGGSLRWNEQFF. The CDR3 DNA is TGTGCCTGGAGTCCCCCGGGGGGGAGCCTTCGTTGGAATGAGCAGTTCTTC.

The chain joins TRBV2 to TRBJ2-7, with D possibly being TRBD2 (5 bases). This CDR3 comprises 15 residues. Germline-derived CDR1 and CDR2 are SNHLY and FYNNEI. V was cut by 1 base and J by 2 bases, with 12 bases left in between. CDR3 in DNA: TGTGCCAGCAGTGAAGGAGCGGATTTTACCTACGAGCAGTACTTC. It translates to CASSEGADFTYEQYF.

Only one count was recorded for this clone. V gene TRBV7-9 combines with J gene TRBJ2-1; D gene uncertain. The CDR3 length is 13 residues. Trimming cost V 4 bases and J 6 bases, with 10 bases left between them. The germline gives CDR1 SEHNR, CDR2 FQNEAQ (reference sequence). For the CDR3, the DNA is TGTGCCAGCAGCTCCGAGGCTAGCAATGAGCAGTTCTTC. Translated, it gives CASSSEASNEQFF. Drawing the rest from reference TRBV7-9 and TRBJ2-1, the complete variable domain is DTGVSQNPRHKITKRGQNVTFRCDPISEHNRLYWYRQTLGQGPEFLTYFQNEAQLEKSRLLSDRFSAERPKGSFSTLEIQRTEQGDSAMYLCASSSEASNEQFFGPGTRLTVL.

The gene calls are TRBV5-8 and TRBJ1-1; 7 bases agree with TRBD1. V lost 4 bases to trimming and J lost 3 bases; unmatched junction nucleotides: 3. This CDR3 comprises 13 residues. Germline assignment: CDR1 SGHTS and CDR2 YDEGEE. Here the CDR3 reads CASSVGTDTEAFF. As DNA, the CDR3 is TGTGCCAGCAGCGTTGGGACAGACACTGAAGCTTTCTTT.

V is TRBV15 and J is TRBJ1-5, with D unresolved. CDR3 length: 14 residues. Per the germline V gene, CDR1 is LNHNV and CDR2 is YYDKDF (reference sequence). Trimming cost V 4 bases and J 4 bases, with 11 bases left between them. The CDR3 DNA reads as TGTGCCACCAGCACCGATAGCTCGAATCAGCCCCAGCATTTT. Translating it yields CATSTDSSNQPQHF.

The CDR3 loop is CASSVGHTTGTEAFF. In nucleotides, the CDR3 is TGTGCCAGCAGCGTGGGACATACAACGGGAACTGAAGCTTTCTTT. This chain uses TRBV7-2 with TRBJ1-1, with D perhaps TRBD1 (6 bases). CDR3 length: 15 residues. CDR1 and CDR2 (germline): SGHTA, FQGNSA. Deletions cut 5 bases from V and 5 bases from J, with 18 bases between.

This sequence joins TRBV5-4 and TRBJ1-2; D is perhaps TRBD1 (5 bases). V lost 0 bases and J 4 bases, leaving 7 bases between the germline ends. CDR1 and CDR2 from the germline V gene are SGHNT and YYREEE (reference sequence). CDR3 length equals 13 residues. This CDR3 reads CASSLGQRYGYTF. The CDR3 DNA reads TGTGCCAGCAGCTTGGGACAGCGCTATGGCTACACCTTC.

This clone was recorded a few times. V gene TRBV29-1 combines with J gene TRBJ2-6; no clear D gene. Germline V lookup: CDR1 SQVTM, CDR2 ANQGSEA. The V end was cut by 5 bases, the J end by 0 bases, with 8 bases between. The CDR3 contains 14 residues. CDR3 DNA sequence: TGCAGCGTTATGGGGTTCTCTGGGGCCAACGTCCTGACTTTC. It yields the protein CSVMGFSGANVLTF. Full variable domain (missing parts from reference TRBV29-1 and TRBJ2-6): SAVISQKPSRDICQRGTSLTIQCQVDSQVTMMFWYRQQPGQSLTLIATANQGSEATYESGFVIDKFPISRPNLTFSTLTVSNMSPEDSSIYLCSVMGFSGANVLTFGAGSRLTVL.

This chain joins TRBV7-2 and TRBJ2-7; 11 positions agree with TRBD2. The CDR3 totals 16 residues. J lost 4 bases, V lost 0 bases, and 5 bases had no gene match. CDR1 is SGHTA, CDR2 FQGNSA, per germline. This CDR3 is CASSLAPGLADYEQYF. Here the CDR3 DNA reads TGTGCCAGCAGCTTAGCGCCGGGACTAGCGGATTACGAGCAGTACTTC.

This clone was found once. The V and J genes are TRBV18 and TRBJ2-3; TRBD2 matches 14 bases. CDR3 length: 18 residues. Trimming took 6 bases from V and 2 from J; bases not matched to a gene: 10. CDR1 is KGHSH, CDR2 LQKENI, per germline. DNA for the CDR3: TGTGCCAGCTCTCCCGGACTAGCGGGAGGCGGGGTCACAGATACGCAGTATTTT. This encodes CASSPGLAGGGVTDTQYF.

This rearrangement joins TRBV6-1 to TRBJ2-3, with a tentative D call TRBD1 (6 bases). V lost 2 bases, J lost 3 bases, and 9 bases lay in between. CDR1 and CDR2 from the germline V gene are MNHNS and SASEGT. The CDR3 covers 14 residues. The CDR3: CASSEQGSTDTQYF. The CDR3 region has the DNA TGTGCCAGCAGTGAACAGGGGAGTACAGATACGCAGTATTTT.